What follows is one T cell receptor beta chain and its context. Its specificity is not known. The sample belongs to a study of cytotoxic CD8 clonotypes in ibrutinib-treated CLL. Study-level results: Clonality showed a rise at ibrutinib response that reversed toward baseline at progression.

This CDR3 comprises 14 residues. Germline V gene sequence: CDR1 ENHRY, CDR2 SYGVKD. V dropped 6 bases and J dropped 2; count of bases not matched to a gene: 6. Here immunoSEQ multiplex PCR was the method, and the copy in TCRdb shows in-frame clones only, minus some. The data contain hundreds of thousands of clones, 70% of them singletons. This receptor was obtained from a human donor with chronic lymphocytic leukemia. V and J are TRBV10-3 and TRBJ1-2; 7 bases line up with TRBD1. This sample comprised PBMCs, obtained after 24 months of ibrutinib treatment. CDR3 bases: TGTGCCATCAGGCCCACAGGGGCCAACTATGGCTACACCTTC. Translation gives CAIRPTGANYGYTF.